The clone carrying this T cell receptor (beta chain) came up a few times. The table came from immunoSEQ multiplex PCR; TCRdb's copy has only in-frame clones and leaves some out. Of roughly 40,000 clones in the sample, approximately 80% were seen once. The sample is drawn from a study of PD-L1 blockade in urothelial cancer. The CDR3 consists of 14 residues. CDR1 SNHLY and CDR2 FYNNEI come from the germline V gene. V lost 7 bases and J 6 bases, leaving 16 bases between the germline ends. The sequence came from a man between 65 and 79 years old with urothelial cancer. The chain uses TRBV2 and TRBJ1-5; D call uncertain. The sample here was PBMCs, taken around atezolizumab (anti-PD-L1) treatment. The CDR3 region has the DNA TGTGCCAGCAATAGAGGGAGAGGGATTCAGCCCCAGCATTTT. It yields the protein CASNRGRGIQPQHF.